Shown below are 5 T cell receptor beta chains from a single sample sequenced in a study of blood T cell repertoires in COVID-19. The protocol was immunoSEQ multiplex PCR, while the TCRdb copy is restricted to in-frame clones and leaves out a portion. Of more than 95,000 clones detected, approximately 83% appear once; the ten largest clones hold around 4.1%. The sequencing input was peripheral blood. These receptors were collected from a man in his forties or fifties with acute or convalescent COVID-19.

The V gene is TRBV7-3, the J gene TRBJ1-5; 11 bases map to TRBD1. The CDR3 is made up of 16 amino acids. CDR1 is SGHTA and CDR2 is FQGTGA in the germline V gene. The J segment lost 7 bases and the V segment lost 3 bases, leaving 8 bases of the junction unmatched. The CDR3 DNA is TGTGCCAGCAGCTTTCACCGGGACAGGGGGGGCCAGCCCCAGCATTTT. It translates to CASSFHRDRGGQPQHF.

The chain links TRBV30 to TRBJ1-1; 7 nucleotides agree with TRBD1. V shed 5 bases and J 0 bases; nucleotides not matched to a gene: 18. CDR3 length: 18 residues. The germline gives CDR1 GTSNPN, CDR2 SVGIG (reference sequence). CDR3 in amino acids: CAWEDGDSLGGMNTEAFF. The CDR3 DNA is TGTGCCTGGGAAGACGGGGACAGCCTCGGGGGCATGAACACTGAAGCTTTCTTT. Together with reference TRBV30 and TRBJ1-1, the CDR3 gives the full variable domain: SQTIHQWPATLVQPVGSPLSLECTVEGTSNPNLYWYRQAAGRGLQLLFYSVGIGQISSEVPQNLSASRPQDRQFILSSKKLLLSDSGFYLCAWEDGDSLGGMNTEAFFGQGTRLTVV.

The J gene is TRBJ1-2, the V gene TRBV7-8; D remains unclear. Trimming removed 3 bases from V and 13 bases from J, with 21 bases in between. The CDR3 runs 14 residues. In germline, CDR1 is SGHVS, CDR2 FQNEAQ. The CDR3: CASSFFATAGTGTF. In DNA, the CDR3 is TGTGCCAGCAGCTTTTTTGCGACTGCCGGTACGGGCACCTTC.

V usage is TRBV6-5 and J usage is TRBJ2-5; 7 bases map to TRBD1. V gave up 6 bases and J gave up 2 bases; unmatched junction bases: 3. CDR1 is MNHEY and CDR2 is SVGAGI in the germline V gene. The CDR3 sequence is 13 residues long. In nucleotides, the CDR3 is TGTGCCAGCAGACACAGGGGACAAGAGACCCAGTACTTC. It codes for CASRHRGQETQYF.

This clone has just one count. The V gene is TRBV7-8, the J gene TRBJ1-2; 7 nucleotides align to TRBD1. CDR1 and CDR2 from the germline V gene are SGHVS and FQNEAQ. The length of the CDR3 is 16 residues. J lost 0 bases, V lost 2 bases, and 6 bases had no gene match. For the CDR3, the DNA is TGTGCCAGCAGCTTATACAGGGGAGGACCTAACTATGGCTACACCTTC. Its translation is CASSLYRGGPNYGYTF. The whole variable domain, filled in from reference TRBV7-8 and TRBJ1-2, reads GAGVSQSPRYKVAKRGQDVALRCDPISGHVSLFWYQQALGQGPEFLTYFQNEAQLDKSGLPSDRFFAERPEGSVSTLKIQRTQQEDSAVYLCASSLYRGGPNYGYTFGSGTRLTVV.